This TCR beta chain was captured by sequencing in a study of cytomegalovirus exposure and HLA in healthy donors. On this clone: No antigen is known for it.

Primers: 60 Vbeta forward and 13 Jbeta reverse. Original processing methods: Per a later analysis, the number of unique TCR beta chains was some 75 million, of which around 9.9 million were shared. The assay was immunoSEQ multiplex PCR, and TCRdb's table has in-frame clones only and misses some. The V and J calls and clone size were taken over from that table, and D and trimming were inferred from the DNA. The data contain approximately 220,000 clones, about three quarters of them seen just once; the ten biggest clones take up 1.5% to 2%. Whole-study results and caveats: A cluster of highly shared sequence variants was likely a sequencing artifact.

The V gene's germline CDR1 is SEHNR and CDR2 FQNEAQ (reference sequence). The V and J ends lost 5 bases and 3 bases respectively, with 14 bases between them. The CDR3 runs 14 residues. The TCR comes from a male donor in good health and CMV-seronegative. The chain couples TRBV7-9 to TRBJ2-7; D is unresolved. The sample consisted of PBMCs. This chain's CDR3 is CASSPGASIYEQYF. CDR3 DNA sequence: TGTGCCAGCAGCCCCGGTGCTTCGATCTACGAGCAGTACTTC. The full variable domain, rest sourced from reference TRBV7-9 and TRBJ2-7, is DTGVSQNPRHKITKRGQNVTFRCDPISEHNRLYWYRQTLGQGPEFLTYFQNEAQLEKSRLLSDRFSAERPKGSFSTLEIQRTEQGDSAMYLCASSPGASIYEQYFGPGTRLTVT.